These T cell receptor beta chains were read from a single sample in a study of cytomegalovirus exposure and HLA in healthy donors. Here immunoSEQ multiplex PCR was the method, and the copy in TCRdb shows in-frame clones only, minus some. The top ten clones hold 0.075% to 0.1% of a sample with about 200,000 clones, 82% of them seen once. The sample consisted of PBMCs. The receptor set was obtained from a boy younger than 10 in good health and CMV-seronegative. Both conserved end residues are part of each CDR3. D genes are given only for firm matches. The listing skips clone size in some rows; elsewhere it reads once, few, many or a size class.

j_gene	d_gene	v_gene	abundance	CDR3nt	CDR3aa
TRBJ1-1	NA	TRBV7-8	NA	TGTGCCAGCAGCTTAACGGGTTGGACTGAAGCTTTCTTT	CASSLTGWTEAFF
TRBJ2-7	TRBD2	TRBV28	NA	TGTGCCAGCAGTTTCCCACTAGCGGGGGGATCCTACGAGCAGTACTTC	CASSFPLAGGSYEQYF
TRBJ1-1	NA	TRBV6-5	NA	TGTGCCAGCAGTACAGGGAACACTGAAGCTTTCTTT	CASSTGNTEAFF
TRBJ2-5	TRBD2	TRBV7-2	NA	TGTGCCAGCAGCTTAGAGCGGGGGGAGTCCCAGTACTTC	CASSLERGESQYF
TRBJ1-4	NA	TRBV7-2	NA	TGTGCCAGCAGCCCCTACGGGAGAGGGAATGAAAAACTGTTTTTT	CASSPYGRGNEKLFF
TRBJ2-7	TRBD1	TRBV9	NA	TGTGCCAGCAGCCCCGGGACAGCTACCGACGAGCAGTACTTC	CASSPGTATDEQYF
TRBJ2-5	TRBD1	TRBV5-4	NA	TGTGCCAGCAGCTTAGACCTACAGGGGGGAGAGACCCAGTACTTC	CASSLDLQGGETQYF
TRBJ2-7	TRBD2	TRBV11-2	few	TGTGCCAGCACCCCCGGGGGGCGGGGGGAGGTCGAGCAGTACTTC	CASTPGGRGEVEQYF
TRBJ1-1	NA	TRBV4-3	NA	TGCGCCAGCAGCCAAGATGGGCGTTTGGCCCTGAAGGCTTTCTTT	CASSQDGRLALKAFF
TRBJ2-2	NA	TRBV7-2	NA	TGTGCCAGCAGCTATGGGGGACATCCCTCCACCGGGGAGCTGTTTTTT	CASSYGGHPSTGELFF
TRBJ1-4	TRBD1	TRBV6-5	NA	TGTGCCAGCAGCTCGGGACAGGGGGATGAAAAACTGTTTTTT	CASSSGQGDEKLFF
TRBJ2-1	NA	TRBV4-1	NA	TGCGCCAGCAGCCGAGGAACGGGACGGGGAGGGGGCAATGAGCAGTTCTTC	CASSRGTGRGGGNEQFF
TRBJ1-6	TRBD1	TRBV4-2	NA	TGTGCCAGCAGCCAACAGGGGGCATTTTCACCCCTCCACTTT	CASSQQGAFSPLHF
TRBJ1-3	TRBD1	TRBV11-2	NA	TGTGCCAGCAGCTGGAGACAGGGGTCGGGCTCTGGAAACACCATATATTTT	CASSWRQGSGSGNTIYF
TRBJ1-1	NA	TRBV19	NA	TGTGCCAGTAACCTGGGGCACAGCATGAACACTGAAGCTTTCTTT	CASNLGHSMNTEAFF
TRBJ2-7	NA	TRBV18	once	TGTGCCAGCTCACCTGCTGAACCGGGACTTACCCTATACGAGCAGTACTTC	CASSPAEPGLTLYEQYF
TRBJ2-7	NA	TRBV6-4	NA	TGTGCCAGCAGTGAGAGGGTATACGAGCAGTACTTC	CASSERVYEQYF
TRBJ1-1	TRBD1	TRBV6-1	NA	TGTGCCAGCAGTGAAGACAGGGGGAACACTGAAGCTTTCTTT	CASSEDRGNTEAFF
TRBJ1-4	TRBD1	TRBV5-1	NA	TGCGCCAGCAGCGCGGGACAGACTAATGAAAAACTGTTTTTT	CASSAGQTNEKLFF
TRBJ2-2	TRBD1	TRBV19	NA	TGTGCCAGTAGTCCCGGGACAGGGTTCGGGGAGCTGTTTTTT	CASSPGTGFGELFF
TRBJ2-1	TRBD1	TRBV5-4	NA	TGTGCCAGCAGCCCCGGACAGGGTAGCTCCTACAATGAGCAGTTCTTC	CASSPGQGSSYNEQFF
TRBJ1-4	TRBD1	TRBV18	NA	TGTGCCAGCTCACAATCGACAGGGATTAATGAAAAACTGTTTTTT	CASSQSTGINEKLFF
TRBJ1-2	TRBD1	TRBV5-4	NA	TGTGCCAGCAGCTCTCCGGGACAGGGTTCATACACCTTC	CASSSPGQGSYTF
TRBJ1-2	NA	TRBV19	NA	TGTGCCACCCAAAGTTCAGGGGGCTACACCTTC	CATQSSGGYTF
TRBJ2-1	TRBD1	TRBV6-5	NA	TGTGCCAGCAGGCCGAGGGACAGGGGTTATGGTGAGCAGTTCTTC	CASRPRDRGYGEQFF
TRBJ1-1	NA	TRBV4-1	NA	TGCGCCAGCAGCCAAGATGGCAGGGAAAGACGTGGGAACACTGAAGCTTTCTTT	CASSQDGRERRGNTEAFF
TRBJ1-2	TRBD1	TRBV6-5	NA	TGTGCCAGCAGCCGGACAGGGCTCTCTAACTATGGCTACACCTTC	CASSRTGLSNYGYTF
TRBJ2-5	NA	TRBV5-1	once	TGCGCCAGCAGCTTGGACAGCCAAGAGACCCAGTACTTC	CASSLDSQETQYF
TRBJ2-1	NA	TRBV4-1	NA	TGCGCCAGCGGGGCGGGGATTTACAATGAGCAGTTCTTC	CASGAGIYNEQFF
TRBJ2-1	NA	TRBV19	NA	TGTGCCAGTAGTAGTTTATATGAGCAGTTCTTC	CASSSLYEQFF
TRBJ2-5	NA	TRBV6-1	once	TGTGCCAGCAGTGAGTGGCAATGGGAGACCCAGTACTTC	CASSEWQWETQYF
TRBJ2-7	NA	TRBV13	NA	TGTGCCAGCAGGTCCGGGGGACGGTCCTACGAGCAGTACTTC	CASRSGGRSYEQYF
TRBJ1-2	NA	TRBV9	few	TGTGCCAGCAGCGTAGCGGGGAGCGACTATGGCTACACCTTC	CASSVAGSDYGYTF
TRBJ2-1	TRBD2	TRBV2	NA	TGTGCCAGCAAGCGTGGGGGGGGAACTTACAATGAGCAGTTCTTC	CASKRGGGTYNEQFF
TRBJ2-4	TRBD1	TRBV4-3	NA	TGCGCCAGCAGCCCTCAGACAGGGGGCATTCAGTACTTC	CASSPQTGGIQYF
TRBJ1-1	NA	TRBV7-7	NA	TGTGCTAGCAGCTTCGCCCCAGAGACTATGAACACTGAAGCTTTCTTT	CASSFAPETMNTEAFF